The source of this T cell receptor beta chain is a study of blood T cell repertoires in COVID-19. About the study: The origin of the acute and convalescent COVID-19 samples was the United States, Italy and Spain.

In the study's own analysis: Researchers report that nucleated cell counts were estimated from reference gene primer amplification. The assay was immunoSEQ multiplex PCR, and TCRdb's table has in-frame clones only and misses some. The V and J calls and clone size are taken from that table; D and trimming were inferred from the DNA. The sample includes approximately 190,000 clones, around 77% of them seen just once. CDR1 is SGHVS, CDR2 FNYEAQ, per germline. Trimming removed 5 bases from V and 4 bases from J; junction bases left unmatched: 5. The CDR3 totals 15 residues. The chain links TRBV7-6 to TRBJ2-1; 10 bases are shared with TRBD2. Sample: peripheral blood. The sequence derives from a man between 60 and 75 years old with active or convalescent COVID-19. CDR3 loop: CASSLSGRAYNEQFF. For the CDR3, the DNA is TGTGCCAGCAGCCTGAGCGGGAGGGCTTACAATGAGCAGTTCTTC.